A selection of T cell receptor beta chains follows, all from one sample in a study of shared clonotypes between healthy human individuals. Repertoires were generated with immunoSEQ multiplex PCR, while TCRdb's copy carries only in-frame clones and drops some. The data hold some 2,100,000 clones, with 85% to 95% observed a single time. The specimen was naive CD8+ T cells from PBMCs. Receptors were obtained from a man younger than 35 in good health. Some clones in this sample may be carry-over from other donors' samples. Each CDR3 is given with its conserved first and last residue. Fields, in order: J gene, clone size, D gene, V gene, CDR3 DNA, CDR3 protein. A D gene is named only where the DNA matches it firmly. Size is omitted from some rows. Given values are once, few, many or a class for expanded clones.

TRBJ2-7 | - | TRBD1 | TRBV5-4 | TGTGCCAGCAGCTCGAGACAGGGAAATGACGAGCAGTACTTC | CASSSRQGNDEQYF
TRBJ2-1 | - | - | TRBV14 | TGTGCCAGCAGCCAAGGACTAGTAGGCTATGAGCAGTTCTTC | CASSQGLVGYEQFF
TRBJ2-6 | once | - | TRBV9 | TGTGCCAGCAGCGTAGCTCTGGGAGCCCCTGGGGCCAACGTCCTGACTTTC | CASSVALGAPGANVLTF
TRBJ1-2 | - | TRBD1 | TRBV29-1 | TGCAGCGCCAGGGGACAGATATGGGACTATGGCTACACCTTC | CSARGQIWDYGYTF
TRBJ2-1 | - | - | TRBV19 | TGTGCCAGTAGCGGGGCCTACAATGAGCAGTTCTTC | CASSGAYNEQFF
TRBJ2-1 | - | TRBD1 | TRBV19 | TGTGCCAGTCGGACAGGAAGCTACAATGAGCAGTTCTTC | CASRTGSYNEQFF
TRBJ1-1 | - | - | TRBV7-9 | TGTGCCAGCAGCTTAATGTCGAAGGGCAGGTCCACTGAAGCTTTCTTT | CASSLMSKGRSTEAFF
TRBJ1-5 | few | - | TRBV27 | TGTGCCAGCAGTTTAGGGGAGAGGGGTCAGCCCCAGCATTTT | CASSLGERGQPQHF
TRBJ1-5 | - | - | TRBV30 | TGTGCCCCTGGGGGGGGCCGTGGCAATCAGCCCCAGCATTTT | CAPGGGRGNQPQHF
TRBJ2-1 | - | TRBD2 | TRBV18 | TGTGCCAGCTCACCACCGCCGGGACTAGCGGGTCTCAATGAGCAGTTCTTC | CASSPPPGLAGLNEQFF
TRBJ1-4 | few | - | TRBV28 | TGTGCCAGCAGTCACGCCAAGGGAGGACAGCTAAATGAAAAACTGTTTTTT | CASSHAKGGQLNEKLFF
TRBJ2-7 | - | - | TRBV25-1 | TGTGCCAGCAGTGGGCACTACGAGCAGTACTTC | CASSGHYEQYF
TRBJ1-1 | - | - | TRBV27 | TGTGCCAGCAGTTCCCTGGGGTTGGAGGGGAACACTGAAGCTTTCTTT | CASSSLGLEGNTEAFF
TRBJ2-5 | - | TRBD1 | TRBV28 | TGTGCCAGCAGTTTTAAGGACAGGGTAACCCAGTACTTC | CASSFKDRVTQYF
TRBJ2-7 | - | - | TRBV27 | TGTGCCAGCAGTTTTTACGGGAACGAGCAGTACTTC | CASSFYGNEQYF
TRBJ2-3 | - | TRBD2 | TRBV4-3 | TGCGCCAGCAGCCAAAAGGGGTTTGAGACTAGCGGAGACACAGATACGCAGTATTTT | CASSQKGFETSGDTDTQYF
TRBJ1-5 | - | - | TRBV19 | TGTGCCAGCCAAAGTTCAAGCAATCAGCCCCAGCATTTT | CASQSSSNQPQHF
TRBJ2-2 | - | - | TRBV21-1 | TGTGCCAGCAGCAAAAAAGGGACAGGGGGCCGCACCGGGGAGCTGTTTTTT | CASSKKGTGGRTGELFF
TRBJ2-7 | - | TRBD1 | TRBV28 | TGTGCCAGCAGTTCCCGGGACAGATCCTACGAGCAGTACTTC | CASSSRDRSYEQYF
TRBJ1-5 | - | - | TRBV15 | TGTGCCACCAGCAGAGGAGACCGTAGCAATCAGCCCCAGCATTTT | CATSRGDRSNQPQHF
TRBJ2-5 | - | - | TRBV7-2 | TGTGCCAGCAGCTTAGGGTCGAAGAAAGAGACCCAGTACTTC | CASSLGSKKETQYF
TRBJ2-7 | - | - | TRBV28 | TGTGCCAGCAGGGGACGGACCCTCTCCTACGAGCAGTACTTC | CASRGRTLSYEQYF
TRBJ1-3 | - | - | TRBV11-2 | TGTGCCAGCAGGGGCCGCGGGGTCCCTGGAAACACCATATATTTT | CASRGRGVPGNTIYF
TRBJ2-7 | - | TRBD2 | TRBV4-2 | TGTGCCAGCAGCCCGGGCCTAGCGGGGGCCTACGAGCAGTACTTC | CASSPGLAGAYEQYF
TRBJ2-1 | - | TRBD1 | TRBV28 | TGTGCCACCCATACAGGGGAGAGGGATGAGCAGTTCTTC | CATHTGERDEQFF
TRBJ2-7 | - | - | TRBV7-9 | TGTGCCAGCAGCCGGACGGACCAACATACCTCCTACGAGCAGTACTTC | CASSRTDQHTSYEQYF
TRBJ2-3 | - | - | TRBV12-5 | TGTGCTAGTGGTTTGGGGGGCAGCACAGATACGCAGTATTTT | CASGLGGSTDTQYF
TRBJ2-3 | - | - | TRBV28 | TGTGCCAGCAGTTCGGTCGGAGATACGCAGTATTTT | CASSSVGDTQYF
TRBJ2-7 | - | TRBD1 | TRBV5-4 | TGTGCCAGCAGCTTGGACAGGGGGCATCGACTCGATCACGAGCAGTACTTC | CASSLDRGHRLDHEQYF
TRBJ2-1 | - | - | TRBV6-6 | TGTGCCAGCATGTTAGACCCGAGCTCCTACAATGAGCAGTTCTTC | CASMLDPSSYNEQFF
TRBJ1-4 | - | TRBD1 | TRBV28 | TGTGCCAGCATGACAGGGGCCTTTAATGAAAAACTGTTTTTT | CASMTGAFNEKLFF
TRBJ2-7 | - | TRBD1 | TRBV10-3 | TGTGCCATCAGTGTACAAACCGGGACAGGGGGCCTCTACGAGCAGTACTTC | CAISVQTGTGGLYEQYF
TRBJ2-1 | - | - | TRBV29-1 | TGCAGCGTTGAAGTCCCTGACAATGAGCAGTTCTTC | CSVEVPDNEQFF
TRBJ2-3 | - | TRBD1 | TRBV7-9 | TGTGCCAGCTACCCCAGGGACAGGGAGGATTCAGATACGCAGTATTTT | CASYPRDREDSDTQYF
TRBJ2-7 | - | - | TRBV12-5 | TGTGCTAGTGGTTTCGACAGTTCCTACGAGCAGTACTTC | CASGFDSSYEQYF
TRBJ2-7 | once | - | TRBV7-9 | TGTGCCAGCAGCTTAAGGGCGGACGGGGGGCAGTACTTC | CASSLRADGGQYF
TRBJ1-5 | - | - | TRBV28 | TGTGCCAGCAGTTTTTCCCTGAGCAATCAGCCCCAGCATTTT | CASSFSLSNQPQHF
TRBJ2-1 | - | - | TRBV19 | TGTGCCAGTAGTATTGATCCACGAAGAGAGGCAGAGCAGTTCTTC | CASSIDPRREAEQFF
TRBJ1-1 | - | - | TRBV7-9 | TGTGCCAGCAGCTTCAAGGGGGGGACGGGCACTGAAGCTTTCTTT | CASSFKGGTGTEAFF
TRBJ2-7 | - | TRBD2 | TRBV27 | TGTGCCAGCAGTTTCGGGGGGAGTCTCTACGAGCAGTACTTC | CASSFGGSLYEQYF
TRBJ1-2 | - | TRBD1 | TRBV6-1 | TGTGCCAGCAGTGCCCCCGGGACAGGGTATGGCTACACCTTC | CASSAPGTGYGYTF
TRBJ2-7 | - | TRBD2 | TRBV27 | TGTGCCAGCACACCCGGGACTAGCGGGGCCCAAAAGGAATGGTACTTC | CASTPGTSGAQKEWYF
TRBJ2-1 | - | - | TRBV27 | TGTGCCAGCAGTTTAAGGTTCTACAATGAGCAGTTCTTC | CASSLRFYNEQFF
TRBJ1-2 | - | - | TRBV7-9 | TGTGCCAGCAGCCTTCCTCCGGAAGGCCTCTATGGCTACACCTTC | CASSLPPEGLYGYTF
TRBJ1-3 | - | - | TRBV19 | TGTGCCAGTACGTCCTATTCAGGTCCATCTGGAAACACCATATATTTT | CASTSYSGPSGNTIYF
TRBJ1-1 | - | - | TRBV4-2 | TGTGCCAGCAGCCCGCGAACGGGCCCCTTGGGGGGGAACACTGAAGCTTTCTTT | CASSPRTGPLGGNTEAFF
TRBJ1-3 | - | - | TRBV7-2 | TGTGCCAGCAGCTTCCACGGAGTCGGTAACACCATATATTTT | CASSFHGVGNTIYF
TRBJ2-3 | - | TRBD2 | TRBV5-1 | TGCGCCAGCAGCTTGGGGCTAGCGGCTGGCACAGATACGCAGTATTTT | CASSLGLAAGTDTQYF
TRBJ2-7 | - | - | TRBV9 | TGTGCCAGCAGCCCAGAGGTTTGGATGGAGCAGTACTTC | CASSPEVWMEQYF
TRBJ1-4 | - | - | TRBV27 | TGTGCCAGCAGTTTAGGGTGGAGGGCTGGACATGAAAAACTGTTTTTT | CASSLGWRAGHEKLFF
TRBJ2-1 | - | - | TRBV9 | TGTGCCAGCAGCGTAGAGAACTCTTACAATGAGCAGTTCTTC | CASSVENSYNEQFF
TRBJ2-1 | - | - | TRBV7-8 | TGTGCCAGCACCCTAGAACCCTCGGGAGACCTTTACAATGAGCAGTTCTTC | CASTLEPSGDLYNEQFF
TRBJ2-6 | - | - | TRBV18 | TGTGCCAGCTCACCAGTCAGGGGAATAGTGACCTCTGGGGCCAACGTCCTGACTTTC | CASSPVRGIVTSGANVLTF
TRBJ1-3 | - | - | TRBV5-6 | TGTGCCAGCAGCTTGCTTCCAGGCCGCACCTCTGGAAACACCATATATTTT | CASSLLPGRTSGNTIYF
TRBJ2-2 | once | TRBD2 | TRBV4-1 | TGCGCCAGCAGCCAGTGGCTAGCGGGAGGTACCGGGGAGCTGTTTTTT | CASSQWLAGGTGELFF